The clone carrying this T cell receptor beta chain was recorded once. Here immunoSEQ multiplex PCR was the method, and the copy in TCRdb shows in-frame clones only, minus some. The table includes under 1,100,000 clones, 70% to 80% detected once. The CDR3 consists of 11 residues. Germline V gene lookup returns CDR1 SGHRS and CDR2 YFSETQ. The V end lost 6 bases, the J end lost 3 bases, and 6 bases lay between the germline ends. This entry belongs to a study of shared clonotypes between healthy human individuals. The receptor comes from a man in his late teens or twenties in good health. This chain joins TRBV5-1 and TRBJ1-1; no reliable D call. Sequenced sample: memory CD4+ T cells sorted from blood. Subset defined: CD45RA-negative fraction. DNA of the CDR3: TGCGCCAGCACCGCGGACACTGAAGCTTTCTTT. Its translation: CASTADTEAFF.